This T cell receptor (beta chain) is drawn from a study of technical replicates of blood from four donors. The germline V gene encodes CDR1 SQVTM and CDR2 ANQGSEA. This CDR3 is 15 amino acids long. The V gene lost 5 bases and the J gene lost 1 base, with 14 bases spanning the gap. This table comes from immunoSEQ multiplex PCR, and its TCRdb copy is limited to in-frame clones, with some not included. The sample consists of about 70,000 clones, 85% to 95% of them appearing once. V and J are TRBV29-1 and TRBJ2-2; maybe TRBD2 (7 bases). The receptor was isolated from a human donor in good health. The material sequenced was T cells isolated from PBMCs. The CDR3 sequence: CSVKGGQGNTGELFF. CDR3 nucleotide sequence: TGCAGCGTTAAGGGGGGGCAAGGGAACACCGGGGAGCTGTTTTTT.